The next 16 T cell receptor beta chains were all read from a single sample in a study of CD8 T cells in Susac syndrome. Random hexamers were used to reverse transcribe about 0.5 to 1 ug of RNA. Using its own MiXCR run on the immunoSEQ multiplex PCR reads, TCRdb lists one record per CDR3 protein. Among tens of thousands of distinct CDR3 sequences, under 95% were seen once, and the ten largest hold approximately 0.5%. Sequencing was carried out using CD8+ T cells from PBMCs. The receptors originated from a human donor with Susac syndrome.

The genes are TRBV12-3 or TRBV12-4 and TRBJ2-1; D might be TRBD2 (6 bases). Trimming left V 6 bases short and J 9 bases short, with 36 bases between. The CDR3 has 20 residues. This chain's CDR3 is CASSWVLRVRRETSDTEQFF. For the CDR3, the DNA is TGTGCCAGCAGCTGGGTCCTAAGGGTACGTCGGGAGACTAGTGACACTGAGCAGTTCTTC.

The chain combines TRBV20-1 with TRBJ2-3; TRBD2 matches 7 bases. J was trimmed by 0 bases and V by 6 bases; bases with no gene match: 9. Germline CDR1 reads DFQATT; CDR2 reads SNEGSKA (reference sequence). This CDR3 has 15 amino acids. CDR3 amino acids: CSARGLADSTDTQYF. The DNA of the CDR3 is TGCAGTGCAAGGGGCCTAGCGGATAGCACAGATACGCAGTATTTT.

V gene TRBV27 combines with J gene TRBJ1-4, with TRBD1 as a possible D gene (5 bases). The length of the CDR3 is 12 residues. CDR1 MNHEY and CDR2 SMNVEV come from the germline V gene (reference sequence). Trimming took off 6 bases at V and 7 bases at J, with 9 bases between the two ends. The CDR3 DNA follows: TGTGCCAGCAGCCACCAGGGTGAAAAACTGTTTTTT. It codes for CASSHQGEKLFF.

As to this clonotype: The junction and the germline gene differ at one end; a read error may be behind it. The genes are TRBV2 and TRBJ2-5; no clear D. The CDR3 totals 13 residues. Germline CDR1 is SNHLY and CDR2 is FYNNEI. CDR3 bases: TGTGCCAGCAGGGAAGGGTCTAGAGAGACCCAGTACTTC. Translated: CASREGSRETQYF.

The V gene is TRBV27, the J gene TRBJ2-3; TRBD2 agrees at 10 bases. Trimming at V came to 5 bases and at J to 7 bases, leaving 12 bases not matched to a gene. Germline CDR1 reads MNHEY; CDR2 reads SMNVEV (reference sequence). CDR3 length: 16 amino acids. CDR3 amino acids: CASSPPLAGVGHTQYF. DNA of the CDR3: TGTGCCAGCAGTCCGCCCCTAGCGGGGGTCGGGCATACGCAGTATTTT.

This rearrangement joins TRBV12-3 or TRBV12-4 to TRBJ2-5; the D call may be TRBD1 or TRBD2 (5 bases each). The V gene lost 2 bases and the J gene lost 4 bases, with 8 bases spanning the gap. The CDR3 consists of 13 residues. CDR3 in amino acids: CASSLSGGETQYF. The CDR3 nucleotides read TGTGCCAGCAGTTTATCTGGGGGAGAGACCCAGTACTTC.

This clonotype has only one observation. The genes are TRBV24-1 and TRBJ1-5; D not resolved. The V gene's germline CDR1 is KGHDR and CDR2 SFDVKD. V was trimmed by 9 bases and J by 2 bases, leaving 16 bases between them. This CDR3 contains 15 residues. Written as DNA, the CDR3 is TGTGCCACCCCCCCGTGGTGCATGGGCAATCAGCCCCAGCATTTT. Residues: CATPPWCMGNQPQHF.

V gene TRBV6-5 combines with J gene TRBJ2-3; possibly TRBD1 for D (5 bases). Trimming stripped 9 bases from V and 1 base from J, with 14 bases between. Germline CDR1 reads MNHEY; CDR2 reads SVGAGI. The length of the CDR3 is 14 residues. CDR3 nucleotide sequence: TGTGCCAGTCAAGGGGAACATGGCACAGATACGCAGTATTTT. Amino acids: CASQGEHGTDTQYF.

V is TRBV7-3 and J is TRBJ2-2; TRBD2 is a possible D gene (6 bases). Trimming pared 2 bases from V and 6 bases from J, leaving 10 bases between. The CDR3 runs 14 residues. Germline V gene lookup returns CDR1 SGHTA and CDR2 FQGTGA. CDR3 sequence: CASSLSGGAGELFF. The DNA of the CDR3 is TGTGCCAGCAGCTTATCGGGCGGGGCCGGGGAGCTGTTTTTT.

This chain links TRBV2 with TRBJ1-2; D unresolved. Trimming cost V 6 bases and J 2 bases, with 7 bases left between them. CDR3 length: 12 residues. Germline CDR1 is SNHLY and CDR2 is FYNNEI. The CDR3: CASRGLNYGYTF. CDR3 sequence (DNA): TGTGCCAGCAGGGGATTGAACTATGGCTACACCTTC.

The chain links TRBV19 to TRBJ2-7; D is possibly TRBD1 (5 bases). Trimming cost V 5 bases and J 2 bases, with 16 bases left between them. The CDR3 runs 15 residues. CDR1 and CDR2 from the germline V gene are LNHDA and SQIVND (reference sequence). For the CDR3, the DNA is TGTGCCAGTAGTCCAGGGTCCTCCCCTACCTACGAGCAGTACTTC. Encoded protein: CASSPGSSPTYEQYF.

The chain couples TRBV20-1 to TRBJ2-1; unclear D gene. Germline-derived CDR1 and CDR2 are DFQATT and SNEGSKA (reference sequence). The CDR3 is 13 amino acids. Trimming shortened V by 1 base and J by 2 bases, and 6 bases separated the two germline ends. The CDR3 nucleotides are TGCAGTGCTAGAGCGGCTACCTACAATGAGCAGTTCTTC. It codes for CSARAATYNEQFF.

The J gene is TRBJ2-2, the V gene TRBV7-2, with a tentative D call TRBD2 (7 bases). The CDR3 is made up of 13 amino acids. The germline CDR1 and CDR2 sequences are SGHTA and FQGNSA. V gave up 11 bases and J gave up 2 bases, with 12 bases separating them. CDR3 loop: CAGGAENTGELFF. The CDR3 region has the DNA TGTGCCGGGGGGGCCGAAAACACCGGGGAGCTGTTTTTT.

The chain employs TRBV27 and TRBJ2-2, with D tentatively TRBD1 (6 bases). V was cut by 3 bases and J by 9 bases, with 17 bases left in between. Looked up from germline, CDR1 is MNHEY and CDR2 is SMNVEV (reference sequence). The CDR3 runs to 15 residues. CDR3 region: CASSLPGTPVRELFF. In DNA, the CDR3 is TGTGCCAGCAGTTTGCCCGGGACACCCGTCCGGGAGCTGTTTTTT.

J is TRBJ1-4 and V is TRBV20-1; D gene uncertain. The CDR3 sequence is 15 residues long. Germline CDR1 reads DFQATT; CDR2 reads SNEGSKA (reference sequence). Trimming cost V 0 bases and J 4 bases, with 12 bases left between them. The CDR3 is CSARDFQEDNEKLFF. The CDR3 coding sequence is TGCAGTGCTAGAGATTTTCAGGAGGATAATGAAAAACTGTTTTTT.

The genes are TRBV21-1 and TRBJ2-1; TRBD1 is the table's D call, not checked against the DNA. TRBV21-1 corresponds to a pseudogene. The length of the CDR3 is 16 residues. The CDR3 bases are TGTGCCAGCAGCAAAGGGACAGGGGATGGAGGGAATGAGCAGTTCTTC. Protein: CASSKGTGDGGNEQFF.